This passage covers 29 T cell receptor beta chains from one sample sequenced in a study of CD8+ T cells in alopecia areata. Isolated RNA was reverse transcribed into cDNA used as the sequencing template. Only in-frame clones appear in the TCRdb table, and some are missing; sequencing was by immunoSEQ multiplex PCR. The sample comprises 170,000 or so clones, 50% to 60% of which are singletons, and roughly 14% rests with the top ten. Sequencing was performed on CD4+ T cells sorted from blood, taken at week 0. The receptors stem from a human donor with alopecia areata.

This chain joins TRBV5-6 and TRBJ1-1, with TRBD1 identical over 8 bases. CDR3 size: 14 residues. The junction had 2 bases not matched to a gene; V was cut back by 3 bases and J by 1 base. Germline-derived CDR1 and CDR2 are SGHDT and YYEEEE. CDR3 region: CASSWDRWNTEAFF. The DNA of the CDR3 is TGTGCCAGCAGCTGGGACAGGTGGAACACTGAAGCTTTCTTT.

The V and J genes are TRBV25-1 and TRBJ2-5, with D possibly being TRBD2 (7 bases). Trimming left V 6 bases short and J 7 bases short, with 12 bases between. The CDR3 consists of 12 residues. Germline V lookup: CDR1 MGHDK, CDR2 SYGVNS. The CDR3 spells CASSGGGGTQYF. In nucleotides, the CDR3 is TGTGCCAGCAGCGGAGGGGGGGGGACCCAGTACTTC.

The chain joins TRBV7-6 to TRBJ1-4, with D uncertain. The V gene's germline CDR1 is SGHVS and CDR2 FNYEAQ. The CDR3 is 16 residues long. The germline V and J ends were trimmed by 1 base and 6 bases, with 15 bases remaining between them. This chain's CDR3 is CASSLVGSKRDEKLFF. CDR3 sequence (DNA): TGTGCCAGCAGCTTAGTCGGGAGCAAACGGGATGAAAAACTGTTTTTT. The full variable domain, with the rest looked up from reference TRBV7-6 and TRBJ1-4, is GAGVSQSPRYKVTKRGQDVALRCDPISGHVSLYWYRQALGQGPEFLTYFNYEAQQDKSGLPNDRFSAERPEGSISTLTIQRTEQRDSAMYRCASSLVGSKRDEKLFFGSGTQLSVL.

In regard to this clone: One end of the junction fails to match germline, which may point to a read error. The rearrangement uses TRBV25-1 and TRBJ1-2; 12 bases fit TRBD1. This CDR3 is built from 13 residues. Germline values: CDR1 MGHDK, CDR2 SYGVNS. The CDR3 is CASSARDRGPLGF. CDR3 in DNA: TGTGCCAGCAGTGCCAGGGACAGGGGGCCCTTAGGATTC.

This chain connects TRBV6-5 to TRBJ2-5; the D is unclear. CDR1 is MNHEY and CDR2 is SVGAGI in the germline V gene. Deletions cut 6 bases from V and 0 bases from J, with 11 bases between. The CDR3 has 14 amino acids. The CDR3 DNA sequence: TGTGCCAGCAGCCGAAACCTGTACCAAGAGACCCAGTACTTC. This gives the protein CASSRNLYQETQYF.

V usage is TRBV7-9 and J usage is TRBJ2-4; TRBD1 agrees at 7 bases. Germline lookup yields CDR1 SEHNR and CDR2 FQNEAQ (reference sequence). J was trimmed by 6 bases and V by 5 bases; bases with no gene match: 4. CDR3 size: 13 residues. This chain's CDR3 is CASSGTALNIQYF. The CDR3 region has the DNA TGTGCCAGCAGCGGGACAGCGTTAAACATTCAGTACTTC.

V is TRBV6-5 and J is TRBJ1-3, with a possible D match to TRBD1 (6 bases). Trimming shortened V by 2 bases and J by 3 bases, and 14 bases separated the two germline ends. The germline CDR1 and CDR2 sequences are MNHEY and SVGAGI. CDR3 size: 16 residues. The CDR3 protein is CASSYGGASGGNTIYF. DNA of the CDR3: TGTGCCAGCAGTTACGGGGGGGCCTCGGGTGGAAACACCATATATTTT.

V and J are TRBV6-5 and TRBJ1-3, with no clear D. This CDR3 contains 11 residues. Deletions cut 8 bases from V and 3 bases from J, with 5 bases between. CDR1 is MNHEY and CDR2 is SVGAGI in the germline V gene. The CDR3 DNA sequence: TGTGCCAGCCTTGATGGAAACACCATATATTTT. Translated, it gives CASLDGNTIYF.

This clone showed up just a few times. This sequence joins TRBV27 and TRBJ2-7, with D possibly TRBD1 on 7 matching bases. V lost 3 bases and J lost 3, with 18 bases in between. There are 16 residues in the CDR3. The germline V gene has CDR1 MNHEY and CDR2 SMNVEV (reference sequence). CDR3 protein: CASSFQGPQGGYEQYF. Written as DNA, the CDR3 is TGTGCCAGCAGTTTTCAGGGCCCGCAGGGGGGCTACGAGCAGTACTTC.

This clone was seen just once. The chain employs TRBV7-2 and TRBJ2-1, with D hard to call. This CDR3 is 13 amino acids long. The V end was cut by 2 bases, the J end by 13 bases, with 15 bases between. Per the germline V gene, CDR1 is SGHTA and CDR2 is FQGNSA. The CDR3 loop is CASSLLWSGQQFF. The CDR3 DNA sequence: TGTGCCAGCAGCTTATTGTGGTCCGGCCAACAGTTCTTC.

This chain uses TRBV27 with TRBJ1-6, with D perhaps TRBD1 (6 bases). V was cut by 1 base and J by 9 bases, with 13 bases left in between. CDR1 is MNHEY, CDR2 SMNVEV, per germline (reference sequence). The CDR3 runs 15 residues. In DNA, the CDR3 is TGTGCCAGCAGTTTATTAGTACAGGGTCCTTCACCCCTCCACTTT. This sequence encodes CASSLLVQGPSPLHF.

The chain couples TRBV4-1 to TRBJ1-1; no clear D. The CDR3 extends over 15 amino acids. Germline V gives CDR1 MGHRA, CDR2 YSYEKL. V lost 4 bases to trimming and J lost 0 bases, with 12 bases between them. CDR3 bases: TGCGCCAGCAGCCGAGGGCTCTTAATGAACACTGAAGCTTTCTTT. Protein product: CASSRGLLMNTEAFF.

This clone was seen a handful of times. The chain uses TRBV5-1 and TRBJ2-1; D might be TRBD2 (5 bases). CDR1 is SGHRS, CDR2 YFSETQ, per germline. The CDR3 length is 14 residues. V was cut by 3 bases and J by 8 bases, with 15 bases left in between. The CDR3 reads CASSSDRTRDEQFF. CDR3 coding DNA: TGCGCCAGCAGCTCAGATCGGACTCGGGATGAGCAGTTCTTC.

In its sample, this clone was seen a few times. V and J are TRBV30 and TRBJ1-3; a possible D gene is TRBD1 (5 bases). The CDR3 extends over 12 amino acids. From germline, CDR1 is GTSNPN and CDR2 SVGIG (reference sequence). V lost 0 bases to trimming and J lost 8 bases, with 8 bases between them. This CDR3 reads CAWSVRGDTIYF. In DNA form, the CDR3 reads TGTGCCTGGAGTGTAAGAGGGGACACCATATATTTT.

V and J are TRBV18 and TRBJ1-1; 7 bases agree with TRBD1. The CDR3 is made up of 13 amino acids. Germline V gene data show CDR1 as KGHSH and CDR2 as LQKENI. With V trimmed by 5 bases and J by 1 base, 1 base remained unmatched. CDR3 in amino acids: CASSGDRNTEAFF. For the CDR3, the DNA is TGTGCCAGCTCAGGGGACAGGAACACTGAAGCTTTCTTT.

The J gene is TRBJ2-7, the V gene TRBV7-2; D unclear. Germline CDR1 and CDR2: SGHTA and FQGNSA. CDR3 length: 13 residues. Trimming stripped 1 base from V and 3 bases from J, with 7 bases between. CDR3 sequence (DNA): TGTGCCAGCAGCTTAGACCCCCTCTACGAGCAGTACTTC. Translation gives CASSLDPLYEQYF.

The CDR3 bases are TGTGCCAGCAGCAAGGGACAGAAAACCACTTCACCCCTCCACTTT. Its translation is CASSKGQKTTSPLHF. The J gene is TRBJ1-6, the V gene TRBV6-1, with 7 bases aligning to TRBD1. The junction had 11 bases not matched to a gene; V was cut back by 6 bases and J by 9 bases. The CDR3 loop spans 15 amino acids. The germline V gene has CDR1 MNHNS and CDR2 SASEGT.

This clone was recorded a few times. The chain employs TRBV30 and TRBJ1-1, with D possibly TRBD1 on 5 matching bases. V lost 6 bases to trimming and J lost 7 bases, with 12 bases between them. Germline V gene data show CDR1 as GTSNPN and CDR2 as SVGIG (reference sequence). The CDR3 has 11 amino acids. Here the CDR3 reads CACQWGYEAFF. For the CDR3, the DNA is TGTGCCTGCCAGTGGGGGTATGAAGCTTTCTTT.

This chain uses TRBV30 with TRBJ1-6; D is unresolved. Germline CDR1 is GTSNPN and CDR2 is SVGIG (reference sequence). The CDR3 sequence is 13 residues long. V was pared by 1 base and J by 14 bases, with 15 bases between. The CDR3 sequence is CAWSERVVGTLHF. In nucleotides, the CDR3 is TGTGCCTGGAGTGAGAGGGTTGTGGGAACCCTCCACTTT.

This chain links TRBV30 with TRBJ1-1; D is unresolved. Trimming removed 0 bases from V and 0 bases from J, with 5 bases in between. Germline CDR1 is GTSNPN and CDR2 is SVGIG (reference sequence). The CDR3 spans 13 residues. Here the CDR3 reads CAWSVGLNTEAFF. CDR3 nucleotide sequence: TGTGCCTGGAGTGTGGGGTTGAACACTGAAGCTTTCTTT.

This clone has only one observation. The V and J genes are TRBV5-1 and TRBJ1-4; TRBD1 agrees at 8 bases. CDR1 and CDR2 from the germline V gene are SGHRS and YFSETQ. The CDR3 contains 14 residues. Trimming took 5 bases from V and 8 from J; bases not matched to a gene: 8. The CDR3 sequence: CASRPGGAGEKLFF. DNA of the CDR3: TGCGCCAGCAGGCCAGGGGGCGCGGGAGAAAAACTGTTTTTT.

This clone was seen only a few times. This chain's CDR3 is CASSLVLAGGPEQFF. In nucleotides, the CDR3 is TGCGCCAGCAGCTTGGTATTAGCGGGGGGGCCGGAGCAGTTCTTC. The V and J genes are TRBV5-1 and TRBJ2-1; the match to TRBD2 covers 11 bases. CDR3 size: 15 residues. Germline CDR1 reads SGHRS; CDR2 reads YFSETQ. The V segment lost 0 bases and the J segment 10 bases; nucleotides outside the gene matches: 6.

The V gene is TRBV5-1, the J gene TRBJ2-5; the match to TRBD1 covers 10 bases. V dropped 4 bases and J dropped 5; count of bases not matched to a gene: 5. The CDR3 has 14 amino acids. Germline-derived CDR1 and CDR2 are SGHRS and YFSETQ. CDR3: CASSTGTGDETQYF. Written as DNA, the CDR3 is TGCGCCAGCAGCACTGGGACAGGGGACGAGACCCAGTACTTC. Full variable domain (rest looked up from reference TRBV5-1 and TRBJ2-5): KAGVTQTPRYLIKTRGQQVTLSCSPISGHRSVSWYQQTPGQGLQFLFEYFSETQRNKGNFPGRFSGRQFSNSRSEMNVSTLELGDSALYLCASSTGTGDETQYFGPGTRLLVL.

This chain links TRBV6-5 with TRBJ1-6; the match to TRBD1 covers 7 bases. Germline V lookup: CDR1 MNHEY, CDR2 SVGAGI. V trimming: 5 bases; J trimming: 5 bases; junction bases outside the gene matches: 6. CDR3 length: 15 amino acids. CDR3 protein: CASSIGDRDNSPLHF. The CDR3 region has the DNA TGTGCCAGCAGTATCGGCGACAGGGATAATTCACCCCTCCACTTT.

This clone was counted between two and nine times. The chain couples TRBV7-9 to TRBJ2-1; 11 nucleotides align to TRBD2. The V segment lost 5 bases and the J segment 12 bases; nucleotides outside the gene matches: 9. CDR3 size: 14 residues. Germline-derived CDR1 and CDR2 are SEHNR and FQNEAQ (reference sequence). The CDR3 is CASSEGLAVLSQFF. CDR3 in DNA: TGTGCCAGCAGCGAGGGACTAGCGGTCCTATCGCAGTTCTTC.

This chain uses TRBV5-4 with TRBJ1-1; 9 bases are a match to TRBD1. This CDR3 contains 17 residues. V shed 3 bases and J 1 base; nucleotides not matched to a gene: 10. Germline V gives CDR1 SGHNT, CDR2 YYREEE (reference sequence). This CDR3 reads CASSSVPGQGPNTEAFF. CDR3 in DNA: TGTGCCAGCAGCTCCGTCCCGGGACAGGGTCCGAACACTGAAGCTTTCTTT.

This sequence joins TRBV5-1 and TRBJ2-7; 8 bases map to TRBD2. The CDR3 spans 16 residues. V was clipped by 3 bases and J by 3 bases; unmatched bases: 11. The germline V gene has CDR1 SGHRS and CDR2 YFSETQ. The CDR3 DNA reads as TGCGCCAGCAGCTCCCCTGCGGGGGGATTATTCTACGAGCAGTACTTC. Translation: CASSSPAGGLFYEQYF.

The chain recombines TRBV7-3 with TRBJ1-2, with 7 bases identical to TRBD1. The trim removed 5 bases at V and 7 bases at J, leaving 7 bases unmatched. The CDR3 runs 13 residues. Germline CDR1 and CDR2: SGHTA and FQGTGA. CDR3 sequence reads: CASSLTGDAGYTF. CDR3 bases: TGTGCCAGCAGCCTTACAGGGGATGCTGGCTACACCTTC.

Only one count was recorded for this clone. The chain is built from TRBV30 and TRBJ1-5; perhaps TRBD1 as D (6 bases). Germline lookup yields CDR1 GTSNPN and CDR2 SVGIG (reference sequence). The CDR3 runs 15 residues. Trimming removed 2 bases at V and 4 bases at J, with 15 bases between. CDR3 DNA: TGTGCCTGGAGTTCGCAGGGGAGTTTTAATCAGCCCCAGCATTTT. Translation: CAWSSQGSFNQPQHF.